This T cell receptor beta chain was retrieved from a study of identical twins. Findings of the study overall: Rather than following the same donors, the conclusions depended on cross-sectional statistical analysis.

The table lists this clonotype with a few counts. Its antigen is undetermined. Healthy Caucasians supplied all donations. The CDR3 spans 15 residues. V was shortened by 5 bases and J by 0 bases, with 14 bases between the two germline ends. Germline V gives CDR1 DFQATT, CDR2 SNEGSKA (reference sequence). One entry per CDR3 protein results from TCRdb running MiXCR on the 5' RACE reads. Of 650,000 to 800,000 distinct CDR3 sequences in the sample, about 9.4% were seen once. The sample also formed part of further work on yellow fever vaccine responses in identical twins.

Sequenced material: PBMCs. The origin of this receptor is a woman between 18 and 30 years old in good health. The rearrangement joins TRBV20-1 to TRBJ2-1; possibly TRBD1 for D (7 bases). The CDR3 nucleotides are TGCAGTGCTCGCGGGACAGCTTACTCCTACAATGAGCAGTTCTTC. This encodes CSARGTAYSYNEQFF.